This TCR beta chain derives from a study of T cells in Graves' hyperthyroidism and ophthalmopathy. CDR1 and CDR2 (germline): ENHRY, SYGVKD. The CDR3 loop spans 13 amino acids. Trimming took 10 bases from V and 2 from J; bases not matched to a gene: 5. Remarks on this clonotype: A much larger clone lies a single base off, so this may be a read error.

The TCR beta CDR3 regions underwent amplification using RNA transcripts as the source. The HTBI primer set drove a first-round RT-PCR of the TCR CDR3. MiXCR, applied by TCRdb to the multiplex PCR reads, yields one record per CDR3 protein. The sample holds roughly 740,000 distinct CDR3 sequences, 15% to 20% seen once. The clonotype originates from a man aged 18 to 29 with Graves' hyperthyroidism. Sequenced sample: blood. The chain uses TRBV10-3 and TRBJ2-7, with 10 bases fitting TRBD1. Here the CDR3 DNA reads TGTGCCACCTGGACAGGGGGTCCCTACGAGCAGTACTTC. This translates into CATWTGGPYEQYF.